Following are 26 T cell receptor beta chains from one sample sequenced in a study of blood T cells in healthy people across ages (dated by TCRdb to 2015 to 2017). Receptor libraries were prepared by 5' RACE. The sample was run on an Illumina HiSeq 2500. A second roughly 6 to 12 cycle PCR used a sample-barcoded 5' primer and a J-beta primer mix. TCRdb took the public reads, trimmed them with fastp at Q25, ran MiXCR for clone calling and kept in-frame beta chains. All rows with the same CDR3 protein become a single entry with the most common DNA and genes. Counted in this sample were approximately 780,000 distinct CDR3 sequences; about a quarter of them appeared once. The ten largest clones capture about 3% of the sample. This sample was also put to use in a study of T cells of mothers and their children.

Material for sequencing was blood. These receptors were collected from a boy between 5 and 17 years old in good health.

This clonotype turned up a few times. The rearrangement links TRBV7-6 to TRBJ2-2, with D tentatively TRBD1 or TRBD2 (5 bases each). The CDR3 is 14 residues long. Per germline, CDR1 SGHVS and CDR2 FNYEAQ. With 0 bases removed from V and 6 bases from J, the gap between germline ends came to 8 bases. CDR3 protein: CASSLAGDAGELFF. The CDR3, as DNA: TGTGCCAGCAGCTTAGCGGGGGATGCCGGGGAGCTGTTTTTT.

This clonotype occurred a few times. The rearrangement joins TRBV27 to TRBJ2-7; 8 nucleotides line up with TRBD1. The germline V gene has CDR1 MNHEY and CDR2 SMNVEV (reference sequence). V shed 7 bases, J shed 0 bases, and the junction held 2 bases outside the gene matches. The CDR3 runs 13 residues. DNA for the CDR3: TGTGCCAGCAAGGACAGGGACTCCTACGAGCAGTACTTC. Residues: CASKDRDSYEQYF.

The J gene is TRBJ2-5, the V gene TRBV20-1; the D gene is possibly TRBD2 (6 bases). Trimming cost V 7 bases and J 2 bases, with 23 bases left between them. This CDR3 region has 16 residues. Germline assignment: CDR1 DFQATT and CDR2 SNEGSKA (reference sequence). The CDR3 protein is CSVKRLRLAKQETQYF. The CDR3 DNA is TGCAGTGTTAAGAGGCTCCGGCTAGCGAAACAAGAGACCCAGTACTTC.

This clonotype occurred a few times. The chain carries TRBV6-5 and TRBJ2-3, with D unresolved. The CDR3 is 14 residues long. Trimming took off 0 bases at V and 4 bases at J, with 8 bases between the two ends. Looked up from germline, CDR1 is MNHEY and CDR2 is SVGAGI. The CDR3 here is CASSYSTGSDTQYF. The CDR3, as DNA: TGTGCCAGCAGTTACTCGACCGGGTCAGATACGCAGTATTTT.

J is TRBJ1-1 and V is TRBV20-1; TRBD1 aligns across 9 bases. V dropped 6 bases and J dropped 4; count of bases not matched to a gene: 3. Germline values: CDR1 DFQATT, CDR2 SNEGSKA (reference sequence). The CDR3 contains 12 residues. The CDR3 bases are TGCAGTGCCACGACAGGGGGCACTGAAGCTTTCTTT. It yields the protein CSATTGGTEAFF.

The CDR3 DNA follows: TGTGCCATCAGTGAGACCAGGGAAAACTATGGCTACACCTTC. It translates to CAISETRENYGYTF. J is TRBJ1-2 and V is TRBV10-3; maybe TRBD1 (5 bases). CDR3 length: 14 amino acids. Deletions cut 2 bases from V and 2 bases from J, with 9 bases between. CDR1 is ENHRY and CDR2 is SYGVKD in the germline V gene.

This clonotype was observed a handful of times. This rearrangement joins TRBV4-1 to TRBJ2-1; maybe TRBD2 (5 bases). TRBJ2-7 explains the end of the DNA better; the J call may be wrong. Germline V lookup: CDR1 MGHRA, CDR2 YSYEKL. The CDR3 is 11 amino acids. The CDR3 DNA sequence: TGCGCCAGCAGCCAAACGGGGGAGCAGTACTTC. Encoded protein: CASSQTGEQYF.

V gene TRBV9 combines with J gene TRBJ1-1, with D maybe TRBD1 (6 bases). CDR1 and CDR2 from the germline V gene are SGDLS and YYNGEE. Trimming pared 0 bases from V and 1 base from J, leaving 16 bases between. The CDR3 runs 17 residues. CDR3: CASSVVVWGQPNTEAFF. The DNA for the CDR3 is TGTGCCAGCAGCGTAGTAGTGTGGGGGCAGCCGAACACTGAAGCTTTCTTT.

This clonotype was observed a few times. This may be a read error, as it is one base from a much larger clone. V is TRBV12-3 or TRBV12-4 and J is TRBJ2-4; D unclear. There are 12 residues in the CDR3. The CDR3 coding sequence is TGTGCCAGCAGCCCCCTCGGAAACATTCAGTGCTTC. The encoded protein is CASSPLGNIQCF.

The rearrangement uses TRBV5-1 and TRBJ1-2; TRBD1 matches at 7 bases. V shed 4 bases, J shed 0 bases, and the junction held 9 bases outside the gene matches. Germline V gives CDR1 SGHRS, CDR2 YFSETQ. This CDR3 region has 16 residues. CDR3 residues: CASSTGQPPPNYGYTF. The CDR3 DNA follows: TGCGCCAGCAGCACGGGACAGCCACCCCCTAACTATGGCTACACCTTC.

This clonotype was counted a few times. This chain joins TRBV4-2 and TRBJ2-7; D ambiguous. Germline V gene data show CDR1 as LGHNA and CDR2 as YNFKEQ. Trimming removed 0 bases at V and 2 bases at J, with 8 bases between. CDR3 length: 14 residues. CDR3 amino acids: CASSQDSRTYEQYF. The CDR3 DNA reads TGTGCCAGCAGCCAAGATAGTAGGACCTACGAGCAGTACTTC.

This clonotype was seen only a few times. The rearrangement joins TRBV5-1 to TRBJ2-5; TRBD2 matches 7 bases. The V gene's germline CDR1 is SGHRS and CDR2 YFSETQ. The CDR3 runs 16 residues. V shed 4 bases and J 2 bases; nucleotides not matched to a gene: 11. The CDR3 DNA reads TGCGCCAGCAGCCTGCCCCGCGGGGGACCTCAAGAGACCCAGTACTTC. It specifies CASSLPRGGPQETQYF.

The chain employs TRBV7-8 and TRBJ2-7; D unresolved. Deletions cut 0 bases from V and 4 bases from J, with 7 bases between. CDR1 and CDR2 from the germline V gene are SGHVS and FQNEAQ. The CDR3 extends over 13 amino acids. The CDR3 region has the DNA TGTGCCAGCAGCTTAGCAGCTCAGTACGAGCAGTACTTC. This codes for CASSLAAQYEQYF.

This clonotype has more than one count but fewer than ten. V is TRBV5-8 and J is TRBJ2-5; D is uncertain. The germline CDR1 and CDR2 sequences are SGHTS and YDEGEE. V lost 3 bases to trimming and J lost 5 bases, with 14 bases between them. The CDR3 consists of 14 residues. This chain's CDR3 is CASSSWSSWETQYF. CDR3 nucleotide sequence: TGTGCCAGCAGCTCCTGGAGTAGCTGGGAGACCCAGTACTTC.

This clonotype has just a few counts. The rearrangement joins TRBV28 to TRBJ1-5; maybe TRBD1 (5 bases). Germline CDR1 is MDHEN and CDR2 is SYDVKM. With 4 bases removed from V and 6 bases from J, the gap between germline ends came to 10 bases. The CDR3 spans 13 residues. CDR3 in amino acids: CASSYQQVQPQHF. The CDR3, as DNA: TGTGCCAGCAGTTACCAACAGGTTCAGCCCCAGCATTTT. Filled out from reference TRBV28 and TRBJ1-5, the complete variable domain reads DVKVTQSSRYLVKRTGEKVFLECVQDMDHENMFWYRQDPGLGLRLIYFSYDVKMKEKGDIPEGYSVSREKKERFSLILESASTNQTSMYLCASSYQQVQPQHFGDGTRLSIL.

The chain recombines TRBV6-1 with TRBJ1-5; maybe TRBD1 (5 bases). The CDR3 consists of 14 residues. CDR1 and CDR2 from the germline V gene are MNHNS and SASEGT. Trimming took 3 bases from V and 3 from J, leaving 9 bases between them. The CDR3 DNA sequence: TGTGCCAGCAGTGACCGGGACCTCAATCAGCCCCAGCATTTT. Protein: CASSDRDLNQPQHF.

This clonotype was detected a few times. The rearrangement joins TRBV20-1 to TRBJ2-5; D is uncertain. The V end lost 1 base, the J end lost 4 bases, and 4 bases lay between the germline ends. The CDR3 totals 11 residues. CDR1 DFQATT and CDR2 SNEGSKA come from the germline V gene (reference sequence). The CDR3: CSARVLETQYF. The CDR3 bases are TGCAGTGCTAGAGTTCTAGAGACCCAGTACTTC.

The chain employs TRBV9 and TRBJ2-5; 10 nucleotides match TRBD1. The J call could be wrong; TRBJ2-7 is a better fit for the DNA end. CDR3 size: 15 residues. Germline V gene sequence: CDR1 SGDLS, CDR2 YYNGEE. CDR3 DNA: TGTGCCAGCAGCGTAGGGGGACAGGGGTCCTACGAGCAGTACTTC. This gives the protein CASSVGGQGSYEQYF.

The CDR3 nucleotides are TGCGCCAGCAGCTTGGCCCGGGGAAGGGTGGACGAGCAGTACTTC. Protein sequence: CASSLARGRVDEQYF. The chain recombines TRBV5-1 with TRBJ2-7; a possible D gene is TRBD2 (5 bases). Trimming shortened V by 0 bases and J by 5 bases, and 15 bases separated the two germline ends. Germline CDR1 SGHRS, CDR2 YFSETQ. The CDR3 covers 15 residues.

This clonotype was recorded a few times. The chain combines TRBV12-5 with TRBJ1-6, with D tentatively TRBD1 (6 bases). With 7 bases removed from V and 7 bases from J, the gap between germline ends came to 17 bases. Germline V gene lookup returns CDR1 LGHNT and CDR2 FRNRAP. This CDR3 region has 15 residues. CDR3 DNA: TGTGCTAGTGCCCTCCAGGACAGCCCAAATTCACCCCTCCACTTT. Its protein is CASALQDSPNSPLHF.

This clonotype was observed a handful of times. This rearrangement joins TRBV6-6 to TRBJ2-2, with D hard to call. CDR3 length: 15 residues. Germline V gene sequence: CDR1 MNHNY, CDR2 SVGAGI (reference sequence). V was clipped by 2 bases and J by 7 bases, with 14 bases between them. CDR3 DNA sequence: TGTGCCAGCAGTTACCCGGCAGGATTTGGCGGGGAGCTGTTTTTT. Translating it yields CASSYPAGFGGELFF.

This rearrangement joins TRBV29-1 to TRBJ1-4, with D unresolved. V lost 1 base and J lost 10, with 7 bases in between. This CDR3 has 11 amino acids. Germline CDR1 reads SQVTM; CDR2 reads ANQGSEA. CDR3 protein: CSVEAGRKLFF. CDR3 DNA: TGCAGCGTTGAAGCGGGCAGAAAACTGTTTTTT.

The chain couples TRBV6-5 to TRBJ2-5; a possible D gene is TRBD1 (5 bases). Trimming pared 0 bases from V and 6 bases from J, leaving 11 bases between. CDR3 length: 14 residues. The germline V gene encodes CDR1 MNHEY and CDR2 SVGAGI. CDR3 nucleotides: TGTGCCAGCAGTTACTCGGGCAGGGTCAAGACCCAGTACTTC. Translation: CASSYSGRVKTQYF.

This clonotype was seen a handful of times. The chain joins TRBV28 to TRBJ2-7; 10 bases align to TRBD1. The CDR3 spans 16 residues. The ends lost 4 bases at V and 2 bases at J; junction bases unmatched: 8. Germline CDR1 reads MDHEN; CDR2 reads SYDVKM. The CDR3 bases are TGTGCCAGCAGTTGGGGGGGACAGGGGATCGCCTACGAGCAGTACTTC. Amino acid sequence: CASSWGGQGIAYEQYF.

The gene calls are TRBV9 and TRBJ2-1; D call uncertain. The V gene's germline CDR1 is SGDLS and CDR2 YYNGEE. This CDR3 is 15 amino acids long. V was cut by 4 bases and J by 4 bases, with 15 bases left in between. The CDR3 reads CASSPVGSSYNEQFF. As DNA, the CDR3 is TGTGCCAGCAGCCCTGTCGGTAGTTCTTACAATGAGCAGTTCTTC.

This clonotype showed up just a few times. This chain connects TRBV12-3 or TRBV12-4 to TRBJ2-7; D uncertain. Trimming removed 3 bases from V and 2 bases from J, with 11 bases in between. This CDR3 contains 14 residues. The CDR3 DNA follows: TGTGCCAGCAGTTTTGGGGATCGGGCCTACGAGCAGTACTTC. It translates to CASSFGDRAYEQYF.